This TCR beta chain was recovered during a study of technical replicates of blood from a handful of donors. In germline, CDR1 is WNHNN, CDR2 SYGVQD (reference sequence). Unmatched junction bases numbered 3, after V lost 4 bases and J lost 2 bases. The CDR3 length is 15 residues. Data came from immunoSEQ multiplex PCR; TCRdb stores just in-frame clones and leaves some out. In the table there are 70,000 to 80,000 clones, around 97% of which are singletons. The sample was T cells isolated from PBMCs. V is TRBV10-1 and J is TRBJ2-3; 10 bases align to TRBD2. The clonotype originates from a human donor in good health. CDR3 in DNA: TGCGCCAGCAGTGCCCTAGCGGGGGACACAGATACGCAGTATTTT. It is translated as CASSALAGDTDTQYF.